Below, 9 T cell receptor beta chains from the same sample are listed, as sequenced in a study of cytomegalovirus exposure and HLA in healthy donors. The PCR contained 60 Vbeta and 13 Jbeta primers. The table came from immunoSEQ multiplex PCR; TCRdb's copy has only in-frame clones and leaves some out. The top ten hold around 15% of the sample, which has tens of thousands of clones, roughly 65% seen once. The sample taken for sequencing was PBMCs. These receptors all come from a male donor in good health and CMV-seropositive.

This clone was observed once. This chain uses TRBV10-2 with TRBJ2-7, with no clear D. Germline V gene sequence: CDR1 WSHSY, CDR2 SAAADI. This CDR3 has 13 residues. Trimming pared 6 bases from V and 6 bases from J, leaving 15 bases between. The CDR3 sequence is CASSPTGYGEQYF. DNA for the CDR3: TGCGCCAGCAGCCCCACCGGGTATGGCGAGCAGTACTTC.

In DNA, the CDR3 is TGCGCCAGCAAGGCAGGCTTGAGCTCCTACGAGCAGTACTTC. Its translation: CASKAGLSSYEQYF. The chain has TRBV10-2 and TRBJ2-7, with D unresolved. Germline loops: CDR1 WSHSY, CDR2 SAAADI. Trimming pared 7 bases from V and 0 bases from J, leaving 13 bases between. The length of the CDR3 is 14 residues.

The J gene is TRBJ2-2, the V gene TRBV6-1; no firm D call. This CDR3 region has 13 residues. The germline V and J ends were trimmed by 5 bases and 5 bases, with 9 bases remaining between them. Germline V CDR1 and CDR2: MNHNS, SASEGT. The CDR3 DNA follows: TGTGCCAGCAGTTTGACTGTAACCGGGGAGCTGTTTTTT. The encoded protein is CASSLTVTGELFF.

The chain employs TRBV6-6 and TRBJ2-3; 9 nucleotides line up with TRBD2. CDR3 length: 16 residues. Germline loops: CDR1 MNHNY, CDR2 SVGAGI (reference sequence). After removal of 6 bases from V and 0 bases from J, the junction contained 7 bases not matched to a gene. CDR3 loop: CASSPGLATSTDTQYF. As DNA, the CDR3 is TGTGCCAGCAGCCCAGGACTAGCGACTAGCACAGATACGCAGTATTTT.

The chain is built from TRBV6-6 and TRBJ1-2; 9 bases match TRBD1. Germline V CDR1 and CDR2: MNHNY, SVGAGI (reference sequence). With V trimmed by 4 bases and J by 5 bases, 5 bases remained unmatched. The CDR3 length is 14 residues. The DNA of the CDR3 is TGTGCCAGCAGTTGGACAGGGGAAAATTATGGCTACACCTTC. Translating gives CASSWTGENYGYTF.

V usage is TRBV7-2 and J usage is TRBJ2-3; D remains ambiguous. Trimming stripped 4 bases from V and 3 bases from J, with 8 bases between. CDR3 size: 13 residues. Looked up from germline, CDR1 is SGHTA and CDR2 is FQGNSA. The CDR3 loop is CASSSIGTDTQYF. In nucleotides, the CDR3 is TGTGCCAGCAGCTCCATCGGGACAGATACGCAGTATTTT.

The V call is TRBV7-8, the J call TRBJ2-2, with 15 bases lining up with TRBD2. Germline assignment: CDR1 SGHVS and CDR2 FQNEAQ. V lost 5 bases and J lost 8; bases outside the gene matches: 6. The CDR3 consists of 16 residues. The CDR3 sequence: CASSRGLAGGRGELFF. CDR3 sequence (DNA): TGTGCCAGCAGCCGGGGACTAGCGGGGGGAAGGGGGGAGCTGTTTTTT.

The J gene is TRBJ1-5, the V gene TRBV10-1; D is undetermined. Trimming cost V 9 bases and J 10 bases, with 10 bases left between them. The CDR3 contains 10 residues. CDR1 is WNHNN and CDR2 is SYGVQD in the germline V gene (reference sequence). The CDR3 spells CASQNCPQHF. The DNA for the CDR3 is TGCGCCAGTCAGAATTGCCCCCAGCATTTT.

J is TRBJ1-1 and V is TRBV7-9, with D unresolved. The germline CDR1 and CDR2 sequences are SEHNR and FQNEAQ (reference sequence). V shed 4 bases and J shed 1 base, with 13 bases lying between them. There are 15 residues in the CDR3. CDR3 DNA sequence: TGTGCCAGCAGCTCAGCACAACACAGGAACACTGAAGCTTTCTTT. It yields the protein CASSSAQHRNTEAFF.